Listed below are T cell receptor beta chains from one sample, sequenced in a study of tumor-infiltrating lymphocytes in primary liver carcinoma. A single record per CDR3 protein comes from TCRdb applying MiXCR to the multiplex PCR reads. The sample records 85,000 to 100,000 distinct CDR3 sequences, 55% to 75% being singletons. The sequencing sample was made of tumor-adjacent normal liver tissue. The receptor source for this set is a man aged 35 to 55 with primary liver carcinoma and hepatitis B virus infection. CDR3s include the opening cysteine and the closing phenylalanine or tryptophan. The D gene is left open where the match is weak. Only part of the rows carry a size: once, few, many, or a class if the clone is expanded.

TRBV24-1,NA,many,TRBJ2-2,CATGENTGELFF,TGTGCCACCGGGGAGAACACCGGGGAGCTGTTTTTT
TRBV7-8,NA,many,TRBJ2-3,CASSQGLSSYTDTQYF,TGTGCCAGCAGCCAAGGACTCTCCTCCTACACAGATACGCAGTATTTT
TRBV5-5,TRBD1,many,TRBJ2-5,CASSQGEMETQYF,TGTGCCAGCAGCCAGGGGGAAATGGAGACCCAGTACTTC
TRBV11-3,TRBD1,NA,TRBJ2-2,CGSSLDGQGVNTGELSF,TGTGGCAGCAGCTTAGACGGGCAGGGGGTGAACACCGGGGAGCTGTCTTTT
TRBV20-1,NA,NA,TRBJ2-7,CSAYPQILGTVYEQYF,TGCAGTGCTTATCCACAAATACTAGGAACCGTCTACGAGCAGTACTTC
TRBV6-1,NA,NA,TRBJ2-3,CASSDGPARIDAQYF,TGTGCCAGCAGTGATGGACCAGCGAGGATAGATGCGCAGTATTTT
TRBV6-5,NA,NA,TRBJ2-7,CACSYSGLAHTYEQYF,TGTGCCTGCAGTTACTCGGGGCTAGCGCACACCTACGAGCAGTACTTC
TRBV11-2,NA,NA,TRBJ2-1,CASSHLTGVGVRTSNEQLF,TGTGCCAGCAGCCATTTAACGGGAGTAGGGGTTCGCACGAGCAATGAGCAGCTCTTC
TRBV12-3/TRBV12-4,TRBD1,NA,TRBJ2-1,CATTGLTDEQSF,TGTGCCACGACAGGGTTGACGGATGAGCAGTCCTTC
TRBV10-3,TRBD2,NA,TRBJ2-7,CAIRKASGSIDAYEQYF,TGTGCCATCAGGAAGGCTAGCGGGTCGATCGACGCCTACGAGCAGTACTTC
TRBV30,NA,few,TRBJ2-1,CALRRASYNEQFF,TGTGCCCTGAGGCGGGCGTCCTACAATGAGCAGTTCTTC
TRBV7-2,TRBD2,few,TRBJ2-5,CASSALGLGGGETQYF,TGTGCCAGCAGCGCTCTGGGACTAGGGGGGGGCGAGACCCAGTACTTC
TRBV6-4,NA,NA,TRBJ2-3,CATRLFLGADTQYF,TGTGCCACCCGACTCTTCCTCGGCGCAGATACGCAGTATTTT
TRBV11-2,NA,many,TRBJ1-1,CASSLEPGAQTEAFF,TGTGCCAGCAGCTTAGAGCCAGGGGCGCAAACTGAAGCTTTCTTT
TRBV14,NA,NA,TRBJ2-1,CASSFTGDSYNEQFF,TGTGCCAGCAGCTTTACAGGGGACTCCTACAATGAGCAATTCTTC
TRBV5-5,NA,NA,TRBJ2-5,CASSLGPSYQETQYF,TGTGCCAGCAGCTTGGGCCCATCATACCAAGAGACCCAGTACTTC
TRBV29-1,NA,NA,TRBJ2-3,CSVEGDADTQYF,TGCAGCGTTGAAGGAGATGCAGATACGCAGTATTTT